The next 2 T cell receptor beta chains were all read from a single sample in a study of a mutant IDH1 vaccine in newly diagnosed glioma. TCRdb's copy holds only in-frame clones and misses some; the assay was immunoSEQ multiplex PCR. The profile shows roughly 11,000 clones, around 87% of them singletons. Time point given: week 5, during vaccination. Every vaccination contained 300 ug of the mutant IDH1 20-mer peptide and was paired with topical imiquimod. Their specific antigens are unknown. Here the sequenced sample was PBMCs, taken from a glioma patient whose treatment included an IDH1 peptide vaccine. The receptors were sampled from a woman in her thirties or forties with glioma. Some clones in this sample may be carry-over from other donors' samples.

The chain joins TRBV6-5 to TRBJ2-4; a weak D match, TRBD2 (6 bases). Per the germline V gene, CDR1 is MNHEY and CDR2 is SVGAGI. The germline V and J ends were trimmed by 0 bases and 8 bases, with 14 bases remaining between them. This CDR3 is 15 amino acids long. The CDR3 protein is CASSYSTGVADIQYF. CDR3 sequence (DNA): TGTGCCAGCAGTTACTCGACTGGGGTAGCGGACATTCAGTACTTC.

The genes are TRBV2 and TRBJ2-1; perhaps TRBD2 as D (7 bases). The V and J ends lost 6 bases and 3 bases respectively, with 12 bases between them. CDR1 is SNHLY, CDR2 FYNNEI, per germline. This CDR3 has 14 amino acids. The CDR3 reads CASSGLGGYNEQFF. The CDR3 bases are TGTGCCAGCAGCGGACTAGGGGGCTACAATGAGCAGTTCTTC.